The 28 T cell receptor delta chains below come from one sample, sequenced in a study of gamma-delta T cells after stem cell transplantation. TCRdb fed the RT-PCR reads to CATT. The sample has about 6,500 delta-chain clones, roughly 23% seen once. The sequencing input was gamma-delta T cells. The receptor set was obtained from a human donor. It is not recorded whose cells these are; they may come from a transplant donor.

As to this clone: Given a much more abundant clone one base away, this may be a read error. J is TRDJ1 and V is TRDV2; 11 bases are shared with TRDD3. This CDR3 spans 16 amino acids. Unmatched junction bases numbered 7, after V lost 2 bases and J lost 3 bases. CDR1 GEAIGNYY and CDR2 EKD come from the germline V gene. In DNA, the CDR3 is TGTGCCTGTGACAAACTGGGGGATATGGAGGCCGATAAACTCATCTTT. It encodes CACDKLGDMEADKLIF.

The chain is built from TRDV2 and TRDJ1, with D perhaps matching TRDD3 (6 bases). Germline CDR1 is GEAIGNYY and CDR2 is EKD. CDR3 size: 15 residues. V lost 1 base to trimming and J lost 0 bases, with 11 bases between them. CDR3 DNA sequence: TGTGCCTGTGACACATTGGGGGGCGACACCGATAAACTCATCTTT. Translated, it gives CACDTLGGDTDKLIF.

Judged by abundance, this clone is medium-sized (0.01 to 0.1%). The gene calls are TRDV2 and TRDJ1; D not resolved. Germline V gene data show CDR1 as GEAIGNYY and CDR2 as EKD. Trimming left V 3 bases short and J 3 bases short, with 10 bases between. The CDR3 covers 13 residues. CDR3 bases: TGTGCCTGTGACCCGATTAGCGCCGATAAACTCATCTTT. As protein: CACDPISADKLIF.

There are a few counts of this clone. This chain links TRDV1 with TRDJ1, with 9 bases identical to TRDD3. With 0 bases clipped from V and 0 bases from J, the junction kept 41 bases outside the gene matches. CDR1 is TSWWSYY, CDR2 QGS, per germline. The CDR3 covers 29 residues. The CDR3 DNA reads TGTGCTCTTGGGGAACTATGGACACTCCTACACCTGGGGGATGGAGAGTTCCCCCAAACTAATTCAAACACCGATAAACTCATCTTT. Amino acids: CALGELWTLLHLGDGEFPQTNSNTDKLIF.

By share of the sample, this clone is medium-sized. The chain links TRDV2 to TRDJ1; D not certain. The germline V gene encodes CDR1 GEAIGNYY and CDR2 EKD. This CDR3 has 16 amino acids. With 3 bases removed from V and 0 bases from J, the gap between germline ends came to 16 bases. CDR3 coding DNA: TGTGCCTGTGACTCCCATCTAATAATGTACACCGATAAACTCATCTTT. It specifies CACDSHLIMYTDKLIF.

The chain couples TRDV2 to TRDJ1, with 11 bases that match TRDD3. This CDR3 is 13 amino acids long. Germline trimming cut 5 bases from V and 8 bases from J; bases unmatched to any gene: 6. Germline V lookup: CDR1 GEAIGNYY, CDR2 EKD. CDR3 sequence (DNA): TGTGCCTGTGGACCTTTGGGGGATACGAAACTCATCTTT. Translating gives CACGPLGDTKLIF.

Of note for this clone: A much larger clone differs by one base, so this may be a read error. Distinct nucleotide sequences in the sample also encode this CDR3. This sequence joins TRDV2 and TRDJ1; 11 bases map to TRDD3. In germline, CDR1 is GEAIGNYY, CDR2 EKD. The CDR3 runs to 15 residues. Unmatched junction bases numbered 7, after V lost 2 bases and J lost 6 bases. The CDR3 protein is CACDKLGDTRYKLIF. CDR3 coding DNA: TGTGCCTGTGACAAGCTGGGGGATACTAGGTATAAACTCATCTTT.

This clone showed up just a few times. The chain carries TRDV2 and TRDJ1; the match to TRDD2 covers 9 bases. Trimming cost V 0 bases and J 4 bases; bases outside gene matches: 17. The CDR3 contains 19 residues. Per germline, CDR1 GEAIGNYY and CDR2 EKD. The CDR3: CACDTVESLPTSYSDKLIF. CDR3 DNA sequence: TGTGCCTGTGACACCGTCGAGTCCCTTCCTACTTCCTACAGCGATAAACTCATCTTT.

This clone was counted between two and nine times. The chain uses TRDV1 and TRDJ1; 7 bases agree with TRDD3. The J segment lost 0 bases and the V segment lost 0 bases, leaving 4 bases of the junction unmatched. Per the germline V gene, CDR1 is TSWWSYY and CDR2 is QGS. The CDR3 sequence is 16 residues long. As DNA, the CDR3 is TGTGCTCTTGGGGAACTTTTGGGGGGATACACCGATAAACTCATCTTT. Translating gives CALGELLGGYTDKLIF.

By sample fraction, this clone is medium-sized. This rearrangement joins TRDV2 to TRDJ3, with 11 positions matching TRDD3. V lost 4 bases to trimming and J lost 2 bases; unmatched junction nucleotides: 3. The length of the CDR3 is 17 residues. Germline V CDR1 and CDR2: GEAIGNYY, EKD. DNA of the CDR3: TGTGCCTGTGAATCACTGGGGGATACCTGGGACACCCGACAGATGTTTTTC. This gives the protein CACESLGDTWDTRQMFF.

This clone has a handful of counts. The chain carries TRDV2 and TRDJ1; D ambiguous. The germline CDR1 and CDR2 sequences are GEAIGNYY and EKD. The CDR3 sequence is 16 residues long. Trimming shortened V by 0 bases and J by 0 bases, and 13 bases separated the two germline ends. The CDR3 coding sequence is TGTGCCTGTGACACCCTTGTGGCCCAAGACACCGATAAACTCATCTTT. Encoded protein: CACDTLVAQDTDKLIF.

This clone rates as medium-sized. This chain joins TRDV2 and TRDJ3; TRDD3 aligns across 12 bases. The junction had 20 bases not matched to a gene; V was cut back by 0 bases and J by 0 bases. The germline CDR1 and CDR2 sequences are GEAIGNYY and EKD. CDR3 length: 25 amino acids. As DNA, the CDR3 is TGTGCCTGTGACACCGACCCCCAGTGGACTGGGGGATACCAAGCCCCCTCCTGGGACACCCGACAGATGTTTTTC. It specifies CACDTDPQWTGGYQAPSWDTRQMFF.

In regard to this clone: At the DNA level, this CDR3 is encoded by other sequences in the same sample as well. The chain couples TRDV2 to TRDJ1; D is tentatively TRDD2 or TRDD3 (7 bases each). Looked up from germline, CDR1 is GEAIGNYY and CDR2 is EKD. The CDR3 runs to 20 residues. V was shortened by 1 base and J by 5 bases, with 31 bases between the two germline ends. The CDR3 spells CACDTLPSFARGDMSDKLIF. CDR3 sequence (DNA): TGTGCCTGTGACACTCTGCCTTCCTTTGCCAGAGGGGATATGTCTGATAAACTCATCTTT.

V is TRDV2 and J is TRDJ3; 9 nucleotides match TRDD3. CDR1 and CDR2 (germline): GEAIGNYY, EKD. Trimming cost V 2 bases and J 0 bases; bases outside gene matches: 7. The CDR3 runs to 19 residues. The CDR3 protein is CACDKVLGEVSWDTRQMFF. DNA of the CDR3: TGTGCCTGTGACAAAGTACTGGGGGAAGTCTCCTGGGACACCCGACAGATGTTTTTC.

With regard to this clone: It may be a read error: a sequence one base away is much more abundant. The CDR3: CACDTVRSTPLLGDPGTDKLIF. CDR3 DNA sequence: TGTGCCTGTGACACCGTTAGATCTACCCCGCTACTGGGGGACCCCGGCACCGATAAACTCATCTTT. The chain joins TRDV2 to TRDJ1; 9 bases fit TRDD3. The trim removed 0 bases at V and 1 base at J, leaving 23 bases unmatched. CDR1 is GEAIGNYY and CDR2 is EKD in the germline V gene. This CDR3 has 22 residues.

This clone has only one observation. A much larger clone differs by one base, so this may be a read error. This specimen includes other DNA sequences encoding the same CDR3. The CDR3 sequence is CACDTPLLGDTQSGWDTRQMFF. For the CDR3, the DNA is TGCGCCTGTGACACCCCTCTACTGGGGGATACGCAGTCCGGCTGGGACACCCGACAGATGTTTTTC. This chain joins TRDV2 and TRDJ3; TRDD3 aligns across 13 bases. The CDR3 loop spans 22 amino acids. The V gene's germline CDR1 is GEAIGNYY and CDR2 EKD.

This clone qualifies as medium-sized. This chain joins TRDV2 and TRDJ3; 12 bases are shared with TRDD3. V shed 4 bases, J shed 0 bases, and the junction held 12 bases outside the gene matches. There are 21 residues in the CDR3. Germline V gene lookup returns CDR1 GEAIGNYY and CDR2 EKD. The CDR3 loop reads CACDGILGDTPSSWDTRQMFF. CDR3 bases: TGTGCCTGTGATGGGATACTGGGGGATACCCCGAGCTCCTGGGACACCCGACAGATGTTTTTC.

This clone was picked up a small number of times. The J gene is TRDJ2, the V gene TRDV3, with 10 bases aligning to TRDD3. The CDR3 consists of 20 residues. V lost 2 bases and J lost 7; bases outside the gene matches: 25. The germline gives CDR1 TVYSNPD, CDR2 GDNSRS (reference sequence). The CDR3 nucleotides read TGTGCCTTTCCGCGCCCATTTCCCTACACCGGGGGATACGGGGGAGCACAACTCTTCTTT. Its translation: CAFPRPFPYTGGYGGAQLFF.

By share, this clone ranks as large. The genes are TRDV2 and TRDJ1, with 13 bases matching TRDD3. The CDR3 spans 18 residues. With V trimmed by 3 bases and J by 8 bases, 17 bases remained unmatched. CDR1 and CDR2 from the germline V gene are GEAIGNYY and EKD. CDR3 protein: CACDSLLGDTRRVGKLIF. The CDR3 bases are TGTGCCTGTGACTCTCTACTGGGGGATACGCGTCGTGTTGGAAAACTCATCTTT.

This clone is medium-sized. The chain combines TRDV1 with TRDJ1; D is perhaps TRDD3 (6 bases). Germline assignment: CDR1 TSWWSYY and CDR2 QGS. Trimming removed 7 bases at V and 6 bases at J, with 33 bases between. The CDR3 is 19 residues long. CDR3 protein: CALEDAERGDPTWGYKLIF. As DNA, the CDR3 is TGTGCTCTTGAAGATGCCGAACGTGGGGACCCTACATGGGGATATAAACTCATCTTT.

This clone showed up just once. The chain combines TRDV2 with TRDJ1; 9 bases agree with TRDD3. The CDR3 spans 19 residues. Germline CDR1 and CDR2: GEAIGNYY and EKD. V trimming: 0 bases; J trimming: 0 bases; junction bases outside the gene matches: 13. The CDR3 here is CACDTLAITGGPDTDKLIF. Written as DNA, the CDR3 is TGTGCCTGTGACACCCTCGCCATTACTGGGGGACCTGACACCGATAAACTCATCTTT.

CDR3 nucleotides: TGTGCCTGTGACATACTGGGGATGTCAAACGATAAACTCATCTTT. Translating gives CACDILGMSNDKLIF. This chain links TRDV2 with TRDJ1, with 7 bases matching TRDD3. The V segment lost 2 bases and the J segment 4 bases; nucleotides outside the gene matches: 9. This CDR3 is 15 amino acids long. From germline, CDR1 is GEAIGNYY and CDR2 EKD.

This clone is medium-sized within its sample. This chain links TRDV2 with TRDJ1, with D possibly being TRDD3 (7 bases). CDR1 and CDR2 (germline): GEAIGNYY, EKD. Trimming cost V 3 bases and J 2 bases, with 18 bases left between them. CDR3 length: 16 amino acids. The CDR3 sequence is CACDSYWGRGTDKLIF. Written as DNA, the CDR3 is TGTGCCTGTGACTCCTACTGGGGAAGAGGGACCGATAAACTCATCTTT.

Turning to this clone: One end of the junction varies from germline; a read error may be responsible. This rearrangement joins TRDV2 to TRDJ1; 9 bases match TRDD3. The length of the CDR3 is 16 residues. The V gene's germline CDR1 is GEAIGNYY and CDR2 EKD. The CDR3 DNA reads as TGTGCCCGTGACCTCCTGGGGGATCCCTTGGTCGATAAACTCATCTTT. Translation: CARDLLGDPLVDKLIF.

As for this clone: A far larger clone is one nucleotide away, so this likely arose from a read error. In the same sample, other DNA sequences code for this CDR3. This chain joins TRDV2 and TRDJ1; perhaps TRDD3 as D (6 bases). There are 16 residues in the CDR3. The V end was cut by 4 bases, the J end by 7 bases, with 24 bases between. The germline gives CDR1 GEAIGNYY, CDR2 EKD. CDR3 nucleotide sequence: TGTGCCTGTGATGGCCTACTGGGCCCCGTAGGGGGTAAACTCATCTTT. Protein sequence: CACDGLLGPVGGKLIF.

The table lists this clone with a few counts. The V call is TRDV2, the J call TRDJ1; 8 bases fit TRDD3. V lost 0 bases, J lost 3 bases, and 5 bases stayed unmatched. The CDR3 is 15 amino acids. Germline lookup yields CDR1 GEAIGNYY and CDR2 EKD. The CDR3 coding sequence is TGTGCCTGTGACACCTTGGGTGGGGGATCCGATAAACTCATCTTT. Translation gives CACDTLGGGSDKLIF.

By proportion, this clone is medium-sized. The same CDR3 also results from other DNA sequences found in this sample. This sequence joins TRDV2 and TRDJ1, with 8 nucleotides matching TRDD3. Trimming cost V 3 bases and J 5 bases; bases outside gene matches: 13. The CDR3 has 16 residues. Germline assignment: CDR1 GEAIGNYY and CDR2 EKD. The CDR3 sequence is CACDQLGGTLGDKLIF. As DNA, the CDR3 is TGTGCCTGTGACCAACTGGGGGGAACGTTAGGGGATAAACTCATCTTT.

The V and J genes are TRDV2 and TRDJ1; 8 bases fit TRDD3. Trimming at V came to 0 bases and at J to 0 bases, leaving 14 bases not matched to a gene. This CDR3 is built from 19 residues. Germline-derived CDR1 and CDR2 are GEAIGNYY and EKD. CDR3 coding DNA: TGTGCCTGTGACACCTTACCGGGACTGGGGGTTCCGTACACCGATAAACTCATCTTT. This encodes CACDTLPGLGVPYTDKLIF.